This entry lists 20 T cell receptor beta chains sequenced from one sample in a study of shared clonotypes between healthy human individuals. Assay used: immunoSEQ multiplex PCR; TCRdb lists only in-frame clones, some missing. The sample includes approximately 510,000 clones, roughly 78% seen only once; the top ten take 13%. Sequenced: PBMCs. The receptors shown here come from a woman aged 35 to 49 in good health. Some clones in this sample may be carry-over from other donors' samples.

The V and J genes are TRBV9 and TRBJ2-1; D possibly corresponds to TRBD1 (5 bases). The V end was cut by 0 bases, the J end by 6 bases, with 10 bases between. Germline loops: CDR1 SGDLS, CDR2 YYNGEE. The CDR3 sequence is 14 residues long. CDR3 loop: CASSVAMTANEQFF. The CDR3 DNA is TGTGCCAGCAGCGTAGCTATGACAGCCAATGAGCAGTTCTTC.

The rearrangement links TRBV7-9 to TRBJ1-2; 7 nucleotides match TRBD1. Germline V gene lookup returns CDR1 SEHNR and CDR2 FQNEAQ (reference sequence). Trimming cost V 8 bases and J 4 bases; bases outside gene matches: 4. This CDR3 is 12 amino acids long. The CDR3: CASGGDSYGYTF. Here the CDR3 DNA reads TGTGCCAGCGGGGGGGACAGCTATGGCTACACCTTC.

In its sample, this clone was seen once. The V and J genes are TRBV10-2 and TRBJ2-1; 9 bases fit TRBD2. The V and J ends lost 4 bases and 0 bases, in that order; junction bases with no gene match: 7. This CDR3 comprises 17 residues. Germline V gene sequence: CDR1 WSHSY, CDR2 SAAADI. CDR3 region: CASSGTLAGYSYNEQFF. CDR3 nucleotide sequence: TGCGCCAGCAGTGGGACACTAGCGGGCTACTCCTACAATGAGCAGTTCTTC.

The V call is TRBV30, the J call TRBJ2-1, with D perhaps being TRBD1 or TRBD2 (5 bases each). In germline, CDR1 is GTSNPN, CDR2 SVGIG (reference sequence). CDR3 size: 12 residues. The ends were cut back, 0 bases at V and 10 bases at J, with 10 bases in the middle. The CDR3 DNA reads as TGTGCCTGGAGTGTACTGGGGGACGAGCAGTTCTTC. Protein product: CAWSVLGDEQFF.

The chain recombines TRBV18 with TRBJ2-2; D gene ambiguous. Germline loops: CDR1 KGHSH, CDR2 LQKENI. The CDR3 loop spans 14 amino acids. V gave up 3 bases and J gave up 1 base, with 6 bases separating them. Here the CDR3 reads CASSPRWNTGELFF. The CDR3 DNA sequence: TGTGCCAGCTCACCCCGGTGGAACACCGGGGAGCTGTTTTTT.

The rearrangement joins TRBV2 to TRBJ1-2; maybe TRBD1 (5 bases). V was clipped by 3 bases and J by 3 bases, with 8 bases between them. CDR3 length: 13 amino acids. Germline V lookup: CDR1 SNHLY, CDR2 FYNNEI. Written as DNA, the CDR3 is TGTGCCAGCAGTGATGACAGCTACTATGGCTACACCTTC. Encoded protein: CASSDDSYYGYTF.

This clone was seen a handful of times. The chain joins TRBV19 to TRBJ1-2, with TRBD1 matching over 8 bases. CDR3 length: 13 amino acids. Germline trimming cut 7 bases from V and 2 bases from J; bases unmatched to any gene: 3. CDR1 and CDR2 (germline): LNHDA, SQIVND (reference sequence). CDR3 region: CASTWTGNYGYTF. CDR3 DNA: TGTGCCAGTACCTGGACAGGGAACTATGGCTACACCTTC.

A few counts support this clone. The V gene is TRBV5-1, the J gene TRBJ2-2, with TRBD1 as a possible D gene (6 bases). Trimming pared 0 bases from V and 3 bases from J, leaving 15 bases between. Germline CDR1 and CDR2: SGHRS and YFSETQ. There are 17 residues in the CDR3. CDR3 nucleotides: TGCGCCAGCAGCTTGGTACCCAGGGGCCCCGACACCGGGGAGCTGTTTTTT. Protein: CASSLVPRGPDTGELFF. Full variable domain (remainder filled in from reference TRBV5-1 and TRBJ2-2): KAGVTQTPRYLIKTRGQQVTLSCSPISGHRSVSWYQQTPGQGLQFLFEYFSETQRNKGNFPGRFSGRQFSNSRSEMNVSTLELGDSALYLCASSLVPRGPDTGELFFGEGSRLTVL.

The chain uses TRBV7-9 and TRBJ2-7; TRBD1 might be the D (5 bases). This CDR3 is built from 13 residues. CDR1 is SEHNR, CDR2 FQNEAQ, per germline (reference sequence). V gave up 1 base and J gave up 3 bases, with 7 bases separating them. CDR3 coding DNA: TGTGCCAGCAGCTTAGGGGGCTTCTACGAGCAGTACTTC. It specifies CASSLGGFYEQYF.

The chain uses TRBV28 and TRBJ1-1, with D uncertain. Germline CDR1 is MDHEN and CDR2 is SYDVKM. V was pared by 2 bases and J by 1 base, with 2 bases between. The CDR3 spans 12 residues. The CDR3 spells CASSLQNTEAFF. As DNA, the CDR3 is TGTGCCAGCAGTTTACAGAACACTGAAGCTTTCTTT.

This rearrangement joins TRBV5-4 to TRBJ2-1; 7 bases fit TRBD2. The V and J ends lost 2 bases and 4 bases, in that order; junction bases with no gene match: 6. The length of the CDR3 is 15 residues. Germline V gives CDR1 SGHNT, CDR2 YYREEE (reference sequence). CDR3 coding DNA: TGTGCCAGCAGCTTTATGGGACTACCATACAATGAGCAGTTCTTC. It translates to CASSFMGLPYNEQFF.

In the case of this clone: This likely stems from a read error, as it lies one base from a far larger clone. The J gene is TRBJ2-5, the V gene TRBV4-3, with D possibly being TRBD1 or TRBD2 (5 bases each). The better agreement between TRBJ2-7 and the DNA end casts doubt on the J call. The CDR3 contains 19 residues. Looked up from germline, CDR1 is LGHNA and CDR2 is YSLEER. The CDR3 sequence: CASSLSRDGPSLASYEQYF. CDR3 sequence (DNA): TGCGCCAGCAGCTTGTCCCGGGACGGACCATCCTTGGCCTCCTACGAGCAGTACTTC.

The table lists this clone with a count of one. The V call is TRBV10-2, the J call TRBJ2-7; 7 bases line up with TRBD1. This CDR3 contains 15 residues. V gave up 3 bases and J gave up 2 bases; unmatched junction bases: 7. CDR1 WSHSY and CDR2 SAAADI come from the germline V gene. The CDR3 nucleotides are TGCGCCAGCAGTGATCCCGGACAGGCACCCTACGAGCAGTACTTC. Its translation is CASSDPGQAPYEQYF.

The genes are TRBV4-2 and TRBJ1-5; TRBD1 might be the D (5 bases). Trimming removed 0 bases from V and 0 bases from J, with 12 bases in between. The germline gives CDR1 LGHNA, CDR2 YNFKEQ. CDR3 length equals 17 residues. CDR3 residues: CASSQEEGVVSNQPQHF. CDR3 nucleotide sequence: TGTGCCAGCAGCCAAGAGGAAGGGGTCGTTAGCAATCAGCCCCAGCATTTT.

The rearrangement links TRBV7-9 to TRBJ2-7; TRBD1 matches 10 bases. V lost 1 base, J lost 11 bases, and 2 bases stayed unmatched. Germline values: CDR1 SEHNR, CDR2 FQNEAQ (reference sequence). The CDR3 covers 12 residues. The DNA of the CDR3 is TGTGCCAGCAGCTTAGGCGGGACAGGGGAGTACTTC. Translation: CASSLGGTGEYF.

This clone has only one observation. This chain joins TRBV20-1 and TRBJ2-1, with D possibly TRBD1 on 7 matching bases. V lost 5 bases, J lost 9 bases, and 11 bases lay in between. The CDR3 loop spans 11 amino acids. Germline-derived CDR1 and CDR2 are DFQATT and SNEGSKA (reference sequence). In DNA form, the CDR3 reads TGCAGTGCTTGGCAGGGGGGTGAGCAGTTCTTC. It codes for CSAWQGGEQFF.

The gene calls are TRBV6-5 and TRBJ1-2; D is possibly TRBD1 (5 bases). V dropped 6 bases and J dropped 5 bases, with 16 bases sitting between them. The CDR3 runs 14 residues. Germline-derived CDR1 and CDR2 are MNHEY and SVGAGI. Written as DNA, the CDR3 is TGTGCCAGCAGCCCCGGGGGGAGCTTATATGGCTACACCTTC. Amino acids: CASSPGGSLYGYTF.

The chain uses TRBV11-1 and TRBJ1-4; no clear D gene. The CDR3 totals 14 residues. Looked up from germline, CDR1 is SGHAT and CDR2 is FQDESV (reference sequence). With 3 bases removed from V and 8 bases from J, the gap between germline ends came to 13 bases. CDR3 amino acids: CASSLGSFGEKLFF. In DNA form, the CDR3 reads TGTGCCAGCAGCTTGGGGAGCTTTGGGGAAAAACTGTTTTTT. Combining the CDR3 with reference TRBV11-1 and TRBJ1-4 gives the whole variable domain EAEVAQSPRYKITEKSQAVAFWCDPISGHATLYWYRQILGQGPELLVQFQDESVVDDSQLPKDRFSAERLKGVDSTLKIQPAELGDSAMYLCASSLGSFGEKLFFGSGTQLSVL.

The chain is built from TRBV27 and TRBJ2-3; 10 bases line up with TRBD2. The V and J ends lost 4 bases and 2 bases, in that order; junction bases with no gene match: 3. The CDR3 is 15 residues long. From germline, CDR1 is MNHEY and CDR2 SMNVEV (reference sequence). The DNA of the CDR3 is TGTGCCAGCAGTTCACTAGCGGGATTCACAGATACGCAGTATTTT. This codes for CASSSLAGFTDTQYF.

The V call is TRBV18, the J call TRBJ2-7; 10 bases map to TRBD2. Unmatched junction bases numbered 10, after V lost 2 bases and J lost 6 bases. This CDR3 has 16 residues. CDR1 KGHSH and CDR2 LQKENI come from the germline V gene. The CDR3 here is CASSPILSGRASEQYF. As DNA, the CDR3 is TGTGCCAGCTCACCAATTTTAAGCGGGAGGGCTTCCGAGCAGTACTTC.